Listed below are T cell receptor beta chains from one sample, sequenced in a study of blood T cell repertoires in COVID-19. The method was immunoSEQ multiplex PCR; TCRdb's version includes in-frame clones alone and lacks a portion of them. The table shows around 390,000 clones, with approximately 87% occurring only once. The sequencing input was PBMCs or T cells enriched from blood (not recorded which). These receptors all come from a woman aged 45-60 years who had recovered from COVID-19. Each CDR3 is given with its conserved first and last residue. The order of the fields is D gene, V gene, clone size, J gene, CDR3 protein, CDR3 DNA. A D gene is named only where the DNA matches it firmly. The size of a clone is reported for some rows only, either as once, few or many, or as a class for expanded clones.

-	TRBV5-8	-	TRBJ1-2	CASRGGLDPPNYGYTF	TGTGCCAGCAGGGGGGGGCTGGATCCGCCAAACTATGGCTACACCTTC
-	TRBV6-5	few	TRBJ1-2	CASSRGAGDYGYTF	TGTGCCAGCAGTCGAGGGGCAGGGGACTATGGCTACACCTTC
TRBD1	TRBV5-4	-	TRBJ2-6	CASSLGGQTVYSGANVLTF	TGTGCCAGCAGCTTGGGGGGACAGACCGTATACTCTGGGGCCAACGTCCTGACTTTC
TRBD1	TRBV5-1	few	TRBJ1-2	CASSLQGGDYGYTF	TGCGCCAGCAGCTTACAGGGGGGAGACTATGGCTACACCTTC
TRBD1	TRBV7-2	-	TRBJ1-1	CASSGEDRVIAFF	TGTGCCAGCAGCGGCGAGGACAGGGTAATCGCTTTCTTT
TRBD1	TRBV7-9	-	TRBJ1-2	CASSPGTDYGYTF	TGTGCCAGCAGCCCTGGGACAGACTATGGCTACACCTTC
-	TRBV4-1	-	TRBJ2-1	CASSQVPGLKYNEQFF	TGCGCCAGCAGCCAAGTACCGGGACTGAAATACAATGAGCAGTTCTTC
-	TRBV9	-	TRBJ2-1	CASSVAYEQFF	TGTGCCAGCAGCGTAGCCTATGAGCAGTTCTTC
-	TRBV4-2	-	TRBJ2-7	CASSQGAAGAYSYEQYF	TGTGCCAGCAGCCAAGGGGCGGCGGGGGCCTATTCCTACGAGCAGTACTTC
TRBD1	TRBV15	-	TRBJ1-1	CATSSHQGADTEAFF	TGTGCCACCAGCAGTCACCAGGGGGCTGACACTGAAGCTTTCTTT
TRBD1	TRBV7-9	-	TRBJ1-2	CASSFSPGQVPYGYTF	TGTGCCAGCAGCTTCAGTCCGGGACAGGTTCCTTATGGCTACACCTTC
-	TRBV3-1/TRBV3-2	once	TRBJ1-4	CASSQAAGNEKLFF	TGTGCCAGCAGCCAAGCGGCAGGAAATGAAAAACTGTTTTTT
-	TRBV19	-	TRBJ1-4	CASSREGRRTNEKLFF	TGTGCCAGTAGTCGAGAGGGTAGAAGAACTAATGAAAAACTGTTTTTT
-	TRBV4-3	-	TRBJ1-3	CASSQVYGGNTIYF	TGCGCCAGCAGCCAAGTTTACGGGGGAAACACCATATATTTT
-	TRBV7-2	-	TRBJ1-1	CASSSLLANRLAFF	TGTGCCAGCAGCTCCCTCCTTGCGAACAGGTTGGCTTTCTTT
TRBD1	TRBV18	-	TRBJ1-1	CASSPPGPGGQNTEAFF	TGTGCCAGCTCACCACCTGGTCCAGGGGGACAGAACACTGAAGCTTTCTTT
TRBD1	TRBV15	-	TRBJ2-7	CATSRENPGQPYEQYF	TGTGCCACCAGCAGAGAGAATCCGGGACAGCCCTACGAGCAGTACTTC
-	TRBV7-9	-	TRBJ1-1	CASSSAGRIGAFF	TGTGCCAGCAGCTCCGCGGGACGGATAGGGGCTTTCTTT
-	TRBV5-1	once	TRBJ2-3	CASSFGGDTDTQYF	TGCGCCAGCAGCTTCGGCGGAGACACAGATACGCAGTATTTT
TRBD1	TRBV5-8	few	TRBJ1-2	CASRSALRQGMVYGYTF	TGTGCCAGCAGGTCAGCCCTTCGACAGGGAATGGTCTATGGCTACACCTTC
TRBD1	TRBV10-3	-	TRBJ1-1	CAISESGGQKNTEAFF	TGTGCCATCAGTGAGTCAGGGGGACAGAAGAACACTGAAGCTTTCTTT
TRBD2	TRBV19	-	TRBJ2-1	CASSPLSGLAEGNEQFF	TGTGCCAGTAGTCCCCTCTCGGGACTAGCGGAAGGGAATGAGCAGTTCTTC
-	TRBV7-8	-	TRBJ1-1	CASSLTRDTEAFF	TGTGCCAGCAGCCTAACTCGGGACACTGAAGCTTTCTTT
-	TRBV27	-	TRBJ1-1	CASSLVDSAMNTEAFF	TGTGCCAGCAGTCTCGTAGACTCGGCCATGAACACTGAAGCTTTCTTT
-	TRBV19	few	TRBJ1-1	CASKLNSQENTEAFF	TGTGCCAGTAAGTTAAACAGTCAGGAGAACACTGAAGCTTTCTTT
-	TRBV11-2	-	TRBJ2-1	CASSSTSGTLYNEQFF	TGTGCCAGCAGCTCCACCTCCGGGACTCTGTACAATGAGCAGTTCTTC
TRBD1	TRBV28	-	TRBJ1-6	CASSHQTGTESSYNSPLHF	TGTGCCAGCAGCCACCAAACCGGGACAGAAAGCTCCTATAATTCACCCCTCCACTTT
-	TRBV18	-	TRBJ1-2	CASSGGSYGYTF	TGTGCCAGCTCAGGGGGCAGCTATGGCTACACCTTC
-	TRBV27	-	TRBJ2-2	CASRSGLITGELFF	TGTGCCAGCAGGAGCGGGTTGATCACCGGGGAGCTGTTTTTT
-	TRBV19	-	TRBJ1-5	CASSIEQGSNQPQHF	TGTGCCAGTAGTATAGAACAGGGAAGCAATCAGCCCCAGCATTTT
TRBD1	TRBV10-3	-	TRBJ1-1	CAIRTGEVNTEAFF	TGTGCCATCAGGACAGGGGAAGTGAACACTGAAGCTTTCTTT
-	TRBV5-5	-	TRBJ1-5	CASSYDGSLQPQHF	TGTGCCAGCAGCTACGACGGGTCACTTCAGCCCCAGCATTTT
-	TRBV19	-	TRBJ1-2	CASSTREEGYGYTF	TGTGCCAGTAGCACCAGGGAGGAGGGCTATGGCTACACCTTC
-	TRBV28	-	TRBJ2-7	CATTPGGFYEQYF	TGTGCCACCACCCCCGGAGGGTTCTACGAGCAGTACTTC
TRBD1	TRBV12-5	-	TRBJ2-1	CASARQGGSYNEQFF	TGTGCTAGTGCCCGACAGGGGGGATCCTACAATGAGCAGTTCTTC
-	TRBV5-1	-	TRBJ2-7	CASTSDPGVTSYEQYF	TGCGCCAGCACAAGCGACCCGGGGGTAACCTCCTACGAGCAGTACTTC
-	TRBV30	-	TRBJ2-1	CAWSVLFPNEQFF	TGTGCCTGGAGTGTACTATTCCCCAATGAGCAGTTCTTC
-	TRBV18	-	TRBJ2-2	CASSPFRTGELFF	TGTGCCAGCTCACCCTTTAGAACCGGGGAGCTGTTTTTT
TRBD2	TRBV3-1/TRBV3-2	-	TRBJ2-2	CASSHLSGGAIGELFF	TGTGCCAGCAGCCACCTTTCCGGGGGGGCAATCGGGGAGCTGTTTTTT
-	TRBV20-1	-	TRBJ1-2	CSAREIGGYTF	TGCAGTGCTAGAGAGATCGGGGGCTACACCTTC
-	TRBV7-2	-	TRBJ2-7	CASSYLGGPGEQYF	TGTGCCAGCAGCTACCTGGGGGGGCCGGGCGAGCAGTACTTC
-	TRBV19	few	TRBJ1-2	CASSPRWTIGYGYTF	TGTGCCAGTAGCCCCCGGTGGACTATCGGCTATGGCTACACCTTC
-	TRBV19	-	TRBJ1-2	CASSIFDGYTF	TGTGCCAGTAGTATTTTCGATGGCTACACCTTC
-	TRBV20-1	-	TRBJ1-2	CSARDQGGYTF	TGCAGTGCTAGAGATCAGGGAGGCTACACCTTC